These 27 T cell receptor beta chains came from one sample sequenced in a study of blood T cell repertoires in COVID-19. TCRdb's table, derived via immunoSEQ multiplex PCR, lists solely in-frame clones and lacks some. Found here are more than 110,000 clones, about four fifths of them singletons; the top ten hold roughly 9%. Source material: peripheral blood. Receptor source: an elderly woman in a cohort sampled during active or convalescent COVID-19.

This CDR3 reads CASSYPGGQETQYF. In DNA, the CDR3 is TGTGCCAGCAGTTACCCGGGGGGACAAGAGACCCAGTACTTC. V gene TRBV6-2 or TRBV6-3 combines with J gene TRBJ2-5; 7 bases map to TRBD2. This CDR3 region has 14 residues. The germline V gene encodes CDR1 MNHEY and CDR2 SVGEGT. V dropped 2 bases and J dropped 2; count of bases not matched to a gene: 2.

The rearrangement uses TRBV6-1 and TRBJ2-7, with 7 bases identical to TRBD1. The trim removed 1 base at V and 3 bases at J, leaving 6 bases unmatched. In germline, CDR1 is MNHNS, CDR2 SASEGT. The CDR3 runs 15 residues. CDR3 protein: CASSEGTGIFYEQYV. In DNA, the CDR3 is TGTGCCAGCAGTGAAGGGACAGGTATTTTCTACGAGCAGTACGTC.

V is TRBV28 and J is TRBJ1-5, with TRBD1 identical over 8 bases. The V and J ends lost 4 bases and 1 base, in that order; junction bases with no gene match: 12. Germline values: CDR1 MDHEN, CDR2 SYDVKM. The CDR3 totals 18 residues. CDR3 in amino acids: CASSYVMSGGYSNQPQHF. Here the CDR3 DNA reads TGTGCCAGCAGTTACGTTATGTCAGGGGGCTACAGCAATCAGCCCCAGCATTTT.

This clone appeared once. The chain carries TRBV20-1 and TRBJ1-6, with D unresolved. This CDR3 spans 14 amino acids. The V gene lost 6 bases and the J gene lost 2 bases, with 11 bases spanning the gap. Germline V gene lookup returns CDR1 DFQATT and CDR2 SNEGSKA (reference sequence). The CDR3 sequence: CSASRGAYNSPLHF. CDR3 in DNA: TGCAGTGCCAGTCGGGGAGCCTATAATTCACCCCTCCACTTT.

The CDR3 nucleotides read TGTGCCAGTAGTAGGGACAGGGGGCTTCACTACGAGCAGTACGTC. Translated, it gives CASSRDRGLHYEQYV. The J gene is TRBJ2-7, the V gene TRBV19, with 12 bases identical to TRBD1. Germline CDR1 and CDR2: LNHDA and SQIVND (reference sequence). Trimming removed 4 bases from V and 3 bases from J; junction bases left unmatched: 4. This CDR3 is built from 15 residues.

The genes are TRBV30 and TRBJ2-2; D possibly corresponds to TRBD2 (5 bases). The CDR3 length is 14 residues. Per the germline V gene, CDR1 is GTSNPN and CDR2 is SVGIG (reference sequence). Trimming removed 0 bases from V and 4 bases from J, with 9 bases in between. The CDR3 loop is CAWSVLVGTGELFF. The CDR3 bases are TGTGCCTGGAGTGTACTAGTGGGCACCGGGGAGCTGTTTTTT.

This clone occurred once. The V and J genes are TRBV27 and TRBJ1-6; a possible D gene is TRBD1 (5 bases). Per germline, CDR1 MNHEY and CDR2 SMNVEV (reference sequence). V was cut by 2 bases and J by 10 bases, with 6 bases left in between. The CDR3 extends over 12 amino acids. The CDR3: CASSLRGSPLHF. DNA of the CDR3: TGTGCCAGCAGTTTAAGGGGCTCACCCCTCCACTTT.

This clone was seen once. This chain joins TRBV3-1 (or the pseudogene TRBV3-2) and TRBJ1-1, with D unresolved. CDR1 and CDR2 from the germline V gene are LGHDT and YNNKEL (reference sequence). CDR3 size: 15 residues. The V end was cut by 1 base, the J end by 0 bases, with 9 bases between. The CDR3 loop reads CASSQATELNTEAFF. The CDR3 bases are TGTGCCAGCAGCCAAGCTACAGAACTGAACACTGAAGCTTTCTTT.

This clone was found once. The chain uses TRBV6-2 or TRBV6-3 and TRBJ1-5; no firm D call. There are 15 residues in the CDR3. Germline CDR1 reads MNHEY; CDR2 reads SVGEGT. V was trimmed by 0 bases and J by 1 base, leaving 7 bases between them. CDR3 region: CASSYSGRSNQPQHF. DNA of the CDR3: TGTGCCAGCAGTTACTCGGGGAGGAGCAATCAGCCCCAGCATTTT.

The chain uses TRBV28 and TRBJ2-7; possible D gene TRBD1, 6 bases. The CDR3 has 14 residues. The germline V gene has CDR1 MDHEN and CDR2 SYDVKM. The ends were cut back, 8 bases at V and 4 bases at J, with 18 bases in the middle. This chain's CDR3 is CASGRQAPLYEQYV. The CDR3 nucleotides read TGTGCCAGCGGGAGACAGGCACCTCTATACGAGCAGTACGTC.

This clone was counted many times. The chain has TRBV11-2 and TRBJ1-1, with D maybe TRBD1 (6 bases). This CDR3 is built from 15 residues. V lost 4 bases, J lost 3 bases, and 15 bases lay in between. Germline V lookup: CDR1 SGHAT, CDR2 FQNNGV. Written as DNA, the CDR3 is TGTGCCAGCAGCTCATATACAGGGAGGGACACTGAAGCTTTCTTT. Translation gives CASSSYTGRDTEAFF.

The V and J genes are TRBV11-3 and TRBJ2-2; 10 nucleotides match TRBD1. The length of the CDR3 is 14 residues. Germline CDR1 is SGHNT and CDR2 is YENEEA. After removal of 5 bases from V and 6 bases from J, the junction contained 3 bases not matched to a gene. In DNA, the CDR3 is TGTGCCAGCAGCCCGGGACAGGGGTCCGGGGAGCTGTTTTTT. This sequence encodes CASSPGQGSGELFF.

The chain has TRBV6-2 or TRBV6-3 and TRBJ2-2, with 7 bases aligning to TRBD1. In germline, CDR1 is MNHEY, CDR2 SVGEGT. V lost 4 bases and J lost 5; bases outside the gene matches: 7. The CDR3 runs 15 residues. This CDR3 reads CASSSITGDTGELFF. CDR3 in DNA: TGTGCCAGCAGTTCAATCACAGGGGATACCGGGGAGCTGTTTTTT.

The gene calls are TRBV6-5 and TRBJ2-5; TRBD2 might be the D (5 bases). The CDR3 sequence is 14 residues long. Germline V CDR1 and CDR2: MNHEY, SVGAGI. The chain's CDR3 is CAGRASMNQETQYF. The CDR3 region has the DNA TGTGCTGGGCGGGCCTCCATGAACCAAGAGACCCAGTACTTC.

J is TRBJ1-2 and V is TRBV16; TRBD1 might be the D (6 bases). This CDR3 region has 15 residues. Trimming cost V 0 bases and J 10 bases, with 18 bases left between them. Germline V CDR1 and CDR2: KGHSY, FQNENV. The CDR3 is CASSQSSGALGIYTF. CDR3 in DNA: TGTGCCAGCAGCCAATCTTCAGGGGCGCTCGGAATCTACACCTTC.

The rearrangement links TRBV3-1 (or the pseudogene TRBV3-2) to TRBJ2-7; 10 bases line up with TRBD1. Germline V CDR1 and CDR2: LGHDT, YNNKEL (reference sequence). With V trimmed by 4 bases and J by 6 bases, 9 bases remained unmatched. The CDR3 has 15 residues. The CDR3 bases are TGTGCCAGCAGCCGACCAGGACAGGGGGGGGGCGAGCAGTACGTC. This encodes CASSRPGQGGGEQYV.

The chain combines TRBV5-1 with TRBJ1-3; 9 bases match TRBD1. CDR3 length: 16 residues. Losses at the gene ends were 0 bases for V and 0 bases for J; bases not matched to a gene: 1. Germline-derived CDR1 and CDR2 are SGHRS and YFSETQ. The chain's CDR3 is CASSLAGQGSGNTIYF. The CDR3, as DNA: TGCGCCAGCAGCTTGGCGGGACAGGGCTCTGGAAACACCATATATTTT.

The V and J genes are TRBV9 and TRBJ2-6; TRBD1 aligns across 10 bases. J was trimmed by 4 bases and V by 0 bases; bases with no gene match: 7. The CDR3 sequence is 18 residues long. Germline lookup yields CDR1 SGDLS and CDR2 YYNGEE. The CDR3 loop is CASSVEEGQGFGANVLTF. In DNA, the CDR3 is TGTGCCAGCAGCGTAGAGGAGGGACAGGGGTTCGGGGCCAACGTCCTGACTTTC.

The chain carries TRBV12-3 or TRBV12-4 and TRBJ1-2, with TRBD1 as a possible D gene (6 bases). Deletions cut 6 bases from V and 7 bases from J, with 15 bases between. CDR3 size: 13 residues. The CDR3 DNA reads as TGTGCCAGCAGAGAACAGGGCCCCACTGGCTACACCTTC. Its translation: CASREQGPTGYTF.

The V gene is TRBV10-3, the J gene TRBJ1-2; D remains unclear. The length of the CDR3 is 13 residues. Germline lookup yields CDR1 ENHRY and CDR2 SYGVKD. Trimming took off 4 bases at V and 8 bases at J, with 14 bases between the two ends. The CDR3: CAISGNVRGGYTF. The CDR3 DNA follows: TGTGCCATCAGTGGAAACGTGAGAGGAGGCTACACCTTC.

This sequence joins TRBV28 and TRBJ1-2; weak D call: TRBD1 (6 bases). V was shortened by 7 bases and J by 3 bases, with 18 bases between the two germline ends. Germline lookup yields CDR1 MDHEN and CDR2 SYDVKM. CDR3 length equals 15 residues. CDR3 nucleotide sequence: TGTGCCAGCAAAATCAGGCAAGGGGGGGACTATGGCTACACCTTC. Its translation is CASKIRQGGDYGYTF.

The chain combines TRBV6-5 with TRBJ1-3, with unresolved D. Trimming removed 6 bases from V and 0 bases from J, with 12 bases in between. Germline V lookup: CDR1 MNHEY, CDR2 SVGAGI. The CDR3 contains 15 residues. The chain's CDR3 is CASSRSDFSGNTIYF. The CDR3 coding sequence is TGTGCCAGCAGCCGAAGCGATTTCTCTGGAAACACCATATATTTT.

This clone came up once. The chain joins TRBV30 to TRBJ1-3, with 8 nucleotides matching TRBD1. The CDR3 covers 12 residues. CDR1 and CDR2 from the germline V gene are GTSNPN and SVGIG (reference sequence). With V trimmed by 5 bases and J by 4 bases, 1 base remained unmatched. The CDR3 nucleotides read TGTGCCTGGGGACAGGGCGGAAACACCATATATTTT. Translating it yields CAWGQGGNTIYF.

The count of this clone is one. CDR3 in DNA: TGTGCCAGCAGCGTGGGGGGTAAACCGCGGGGTCAGCCCCAGCATTTT. Translated, it gives CASSVGGKPRGQPQHF. V gene TRBV5-6 combines with J gene TRBJ1-5, with D possibly matching TRBD1 (5 bases). V lost 4 bases, J lost 6 bases, and 20 bases lay in between. The germline V gene has CDR1 SGHDT and CDR2 YYEEEE. The length of the CDR3 is 16 residues.

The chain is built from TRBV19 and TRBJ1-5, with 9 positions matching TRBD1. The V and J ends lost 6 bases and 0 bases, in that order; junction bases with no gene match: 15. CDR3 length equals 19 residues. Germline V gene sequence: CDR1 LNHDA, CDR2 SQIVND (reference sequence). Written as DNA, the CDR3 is TGTGCCAGTAGGACGCGAGGGACAGGGTACCTCTATAGCAATCAGCCCCAGCATTTT. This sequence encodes CASRTRGTGYLYSNQPQHF.

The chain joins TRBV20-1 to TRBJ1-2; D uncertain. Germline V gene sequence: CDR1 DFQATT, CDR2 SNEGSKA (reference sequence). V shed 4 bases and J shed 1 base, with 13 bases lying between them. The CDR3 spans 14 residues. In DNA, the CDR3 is TGCAGTGCTAATGAACAGCCCATTAACTATGGCTACACCTTC. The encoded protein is CSANEQPINYGYTF.

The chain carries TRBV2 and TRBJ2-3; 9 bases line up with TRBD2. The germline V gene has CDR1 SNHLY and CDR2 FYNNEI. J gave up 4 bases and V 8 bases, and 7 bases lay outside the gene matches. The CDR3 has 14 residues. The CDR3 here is CASVRGGDADTQYF. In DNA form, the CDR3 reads TGTGCCAGCGTTCGCGGGGGGGATGCAGATACGCAGTATTTT.